A single sample gave rise to the 4 T cell receptor beta chains below, sequenced in a study of blood T cell repertoires in COVID-19. Using immunoSEQ multiplex PCR, the repertoire was profiled, and TCRdb retains in-frame clones only, with some absent. The sample lists tens of thousands of clones, 70% to 90% occurring once. Input material: peripheral blood. The receptors originated from a woman between 65 and 79 years old with acute or convalescent COVID-19.

In its sample, this clone ranks as medium-sized. J is TRBJ1-2 and V is TRBV2; D is uncertain. Germline V gene lookup returns CDR1 SNHLY and CDR2 FYNNEI. Trimming removed 5 bases from V and 8 bases from J, with 15 bases in between. This CDR3 comprises 13 residues. The CDR3 bases are TGTGCCAGCAGTACGAGGCCTGATAGGGGCTACACCTTC. Protein: CASSTRPDRGYTF.

The chain employs TRBV27 and TRBJ1-5; D perhaps matches TRBD1 (6 bases). The germline V and J ends were trimmed by 3 bases and 7 bases, with 13 bases remaining between them. Germline V gene data show CDR1 as MNHEY and CDR2 as SMNVEV (reference sequence). The CDR3 runs to 14 residues. The CDR3 nucleotides are TGTGCCAGCAGTTTCGCAGGGGTGGGCCAGCCCCAGCATTTT. Translating gives CASSFAGVGQPQHF.

The chain uses TRBV5-4 and TRBJ1-6; TRBD1 might be the D (6 bases). Trimming left V 3 bases short and J 4 bases short, with 11 bases between. The CDR3 spans 15 residues. Germline V gene sequence: CDR1 SGHNT, CDR2 YYREEE (reference sequence). As DNA, the CDR3 is TGTGCCAGCAGCTACCGGGACATATATAATTCACCCCTCCACTTT. Translating gives CASSYRDIYNSPLHF.

The chain joins TRBV7-2 to TRBJ1-2; a possible D gene is TRBD1 (6 bases). There are 16 residues in the CDR3. The germline V and J ends were trimmed by 6 bases and 0 bases, with 17 bases remaining between them. Germline assignment: CDR1 SGHTA and CDR2 FQGNSA. CDR3 protein: CASRRFVQGTNYGYTF. As DNA, the CDR3 is TGTGCCAGCAGACGATTTGTACAGGGAACTAACTATGGCTACACCTTC.